Sequencing of this T cell receptor (beta chain) was carried out in a study of cytomegalovirus exposure and HLA in healthy donors (dated by TCRdb to about 2017). Context from the whole study: In an earlier analysis of approximately 640 of the donors, about 270 Gb of sequence data and some 120 million unique TCR beta sequences from 150 million to 200 million T cells were reported. An early release covering about 600 HLA-typed donors comprised 250 to 350 gigabases of sequencing data and roughly 85 million unique TCR sequences. Of the roughly 410 genotyped donors, less than 90% were placed in the genetic ancestry cluster associated with self-reported Caucasian donors. The study aimed to test whether signatures of past pathogen exposure could be identified by cataloging public T cell receptors. Using immunosequencing, the study profiled T cell repertoires from about 610 subjects and related those repertoires to cytomegalovirus serostatus. Along with the roughly 610-subject first cohort, a separate validation cohort of over a hundred different subjects was used. High-throughput TCR immunosequencing, statistical association of individual TCRs with disease status, and machine learning were combined to predict cytomegalovirus infection status. To study patterns of TCR occurrence, a later analysis re-analyzed previously published TCR beta repertoires from 700 or so donors and added high-resolution HLA genotyping. Rather than drawing on any new phenotypic data, the later analysis identified candidate immune exposures from TCR beta sequences and the way those sequences occurred across donors. To decide whether each TCR beta V gene segment behaved as functional or pseudogenic, an earlier analysis of nearly 600 of the donors relied on high-throughput TCR beta sequencing. Donor age, sex, ethnicity and CMV serostatus were compiled together with the repertoire data. A later genetic analysis used genome-wide SNP genotypes for about three fifths of the roughly 700 donors, treating that subset as a discovery cohort. Every discovery cohort repertoire had been produced on one sequencing platform. Class I and class II HLA loci were covered by the typing at four-digit resolution. The number of donors typed differed by locus, with roughly 629-640 for A, B, C, DRB1 and DQB1, 522 for DQA1, 600 to 610 for DPA1, and roughly 450 for DPB1. A few DR-DQ haplotypes were treated as single units for association and clustering because of strong linkage in the cohort. On average, approximately 250,000 unique TCR beta nucleotide sequences were sequenced per donor among about 400 genotyped donors of the cohort, with approximately 18% of those sequences being non-productive.

On this clone itself: Its antigen is still unknown. Per-base quality was not reported, and no clone a single base away is much larger than it.

Overall study outcomes, separate from this receptor: Specific HLA alleles were associated with roughly 16,000 TCR beta sequences at a false discovery rate of 0.05 in a later analysis. An earlier analysis of approximately 530 of the donors showed that most TCR beta V segments appeared in productive rearrangements either about 87% or about 30% of the time, which broadly matched IMGT annotations. According to the authors, the approach could potentially be generalized to other disease states and immunological phenotypes. In this cohort, only TCR beta chains were sequenced, and detectable features were limited by the absence of alpha or paired-chain data. A later genetic analysis reported fewer N-insertions in productive TCRs among donors in an Asian-associated ancestry cluster than the 666-donor mean. The 87-base-pair reads could not distinguish some IMGT-functional V segments, including TRBV6-2 and TRBV6-3, so those segments were excluded. A further reported finding was that TCR beta sequences accurately predicted the HLA-A and HLA-B alleles for most subjects in the first cohort. In a later analysis, several top co-occurrence clusters were reported to appear linked to parvovirus B19, influenza, CMV and Epstein-Barr virus. Assigning TCR associations to individual alleles was difficult when HLA alleles, especially DR and DQ, strongly co-occurred. Presence/absence analyses assumed roughly uniform sequencing depth across donors, an assumption that may not hold. In a later analysis, HLA-associated TCR beta chains showed more clonal expansion and lower generation probabilities than non-associated chains that were equally common. While some public TCRs were present in many individuals, most TCR sequences turned up only very rarely across donors. The study listed 150 to 200 TCR beta chains as associated with cytomegalovirus. In both the original and validation cohorts, the classifier was reported to diagnose cytomegalovirus status with high specificity and sensitivity. A later analysis found that most CMV-associated TCR beta chains appeared HLA-restricted, with HLA associations seemingly driven largely by CMV exposure. Roughly 17 rarely observed V segments, including chromosome 9 orphons, were excluded from the earlier analysis of several hundred of the donors because counts were too low. Because HLA typing was unavailable for some donors at each locus, only the typed subset was used in association tests. In a later analysis, TCR association rates were found to vary across HLA loci, with the most associated TCRs seen for DRB1 alleles and the fewest for HLA-C alleles. A group of highly shared sequence variants was considered likely to be a technical artifact of the sequencing pipeline. In vitro tests confirmed that a few of the cytomegalovirus-associated TCR beta chains recognize cytomegalovirus antigens. CMV serostatus was the only immune exposure information available for the cohort. Correlated functional status among segregating V segments might be attributable to linkage disequilibrium, but an unknown experimental factor could not be ruled out. A later genetic analysis associated a missense DCLRE1C variant with V-gene and J-gene trimming of TCR beta chains, and an independent cohort replicated the association.

The library was made by the immunoSEQ multiplex PCR assay. The multiplex PCR relied on a mix of 60 forward primers for TCR Vbeta segments and 13 reverse primers for TCR Jbeta segments. Amplification of the CDR3 region of rearranged TCR beta genes was performed with a multiplex PCR assay on genomic DNA. The amplified TCR beta libraries were sequenced on the Illumina HiSeq System as 87-base-pair reads. Under the source paper's analysis protocol: Across the roughly 670 repertoires, a later analysis counted some 80 million unique TCR beta chains, some 11 million of which were shared by at least two donors. Raw reads were error-corrected and collapsed into unique sequences by a nearest-neighbor algorithm in which closely related sequences were merged to remove PCR and sequencing errors. CDR3 sequences were aligned to IMGT reference sequences to assign V, D and J gene segments. For a sequence to be retained, a match of at least six nucleotides was required to both a V gene segment and a J gene segment. A rearrangement counted as productive if the CDR3 had no stop codons and remained in frame with V and J, and every other rearrangement counted as non-productive. CDR3 was defined by IMGT convention, running from the second conserved V-encoded cysteine to the conserved J-encoded phenylalanine. The earlier analysis of fewer than 750 of the donors excluded sequences that lacked an unambiguous match to a single V gene segment. An earlier analysis of several hundred of the donors called V segments functional above 56.7% productive rearrangements and segregating when the between-donor standard deviation exceeded 5%. A statistical classification framework was built for diagnosing cytomegalovirus status from the catalog of TCR beta chain sequences. In a later analysis, V and J genes were assigned by comparing TCR nucleotide sequences against IMGT/GENE-DB human TR gene sequences. A later analysis assigned CDR3 sequences and most-parsimonious VDJ recombination scenarios with the TCRdist pipeline. In a later analysis, every TCR beta chain was defined by the combination of its CDR3 amino acid sequence and its V-gene family, and reads without a unique V-gene family were dropped. In a later analysis, around 600 highly shared, low-generation-probability nucleotide sequences were removed to address suspected cross-contamination and a sequencing artifact. For each public chain, a later analysis derived a clonal expansion index from normalized ranks of inferred template counts within each repertoire. In a later analysis, generation probabilities were computed using a VDJ recombination model fitted to out-of-frame rearrangements, and the results were checked against IGoR. In a later analysis, TCR-TCR, TCR-HLA and TCR-CMV co-occurrence was scored with hypergeometric tests, and a repertoire-size bias correction was applied to TCR pairs. False discovery rates were estimated in a later analysis by permuting HLA or CMV assignments 20 times. In a later analysis, co-occurring TCRs were grouped using DBSCAN, with TCRdist sequence similarity added in when clustering inside HLA-allele-positive subsets. Repertoires with fewer than 30,000 or more than 120,000 public chains, plus five repertoires with anomalous nucleotide sharing, were excluded from co-occurrence clustering. The clones in this table, taken by TCRdb from immuneACCESS, are in-frame only. Not every clone is retained; where verified, under half of the shortfall comes from an unresolved V gene, and the cause of the rest is unknown. The V and J calls and clone size were taken over from that table, and D and trimming were inferred from the DNA. The sample table holds more than 150,000 clones, of which roughly 77% were seen once. 2% to 3% of the sample lies in the top ten.

Sequences SGHAT (CDR1) and FQNNGV (CDR2) are obtained from the germline V gene. Its CDR3 holds 15 amino acids, cysteine through phenylalanine. CDR3 DNA only is kept here, 45 bases in frame from base 1. V sheds 1 base and J sheds 0 bases, leaving 6 bases between their ends. In total, approximately 700 healthy bone marrow donors made up the cohort. At the time of sampling, every cohort member was nominally healthy, though immune exposures that went unrecorded were likely present. The donor was CMV seropositive and was included in the group of 250 to 350 seropositive cohort members. A peripheral blood sample was collected from each donor, and TCR beta sequencing was performed on peripheral blood mononuclear cells. Genomic DNA was extracted from the blood cell samples with the Qiagen DNeasy Blood Extraction Kit.

This TCR was sampled from a woman aged 30 to 39 in good health and CMV-seropositive. The chain employs TRBV11-2 and TRBJ1-4, with no reliable assignment of the D segment. The source material was PBMCs. The CDR3 amino acid sequence is: CASSLGGTTNEKLFF. The DNA reads TGTGCCAGCAGCTTAGGAGGGACAACTAATGAAAAACTGTTTTTT.